This entry lists 21 T cell receptor beta chains sequenced from one sample in a study of molecular identifiers for immune sequencing clone quantification. MiXCR, run by TCRdb on the PCR reads, gives a single entry per CDR3 protein. The sample consists of 300,000 to 350,000 distinct CDR3 sequences, roughly 23% of them appearing once. The material sequenced was naive CD8+ T cells from blood, with Jurkat cell RNA spiked in. The sample's subset: FACS-sorted CD8+CD4-CCR7+CD45RA+ naive T cells. The origin of the receptors is a human donor in good health. Some libraries in this study had Jurkat cell RNA spiked in.

There are many counts of this clonotype. The J gene is TRBJ2-7, the V gene TRBV6-5; tentative D call: TRBD1 (7 bases). Germline V gene lookup returns CDR1 MNHEY and CDR2 SVGAGI. The CDR3 is made up of 14 amino acids. V was trimmed by 6 bases and J by 5 bases, leaving 17 bases between them. The CDR3 bases are TGTGCCAGCAGCTACGTTGGAGGGGGCCACGAGCAGTACTTC. Protein product: CASSYVGGGHEQYF.

The rearrangement uses TRBV4-3 and TRBJ1-6, with TRBD1 matching over 9 bases. The CDR3 consists of 15 residues. V dropped 5 bases and J dropped 8; count of bases not matched to a gene: 7. Germline-derived CDR1 and CDR2 are LGHNA and YSLEER. CDR3 nucleotides: TGCGCCAGCAGCTACTCCGACAGGGGGGATTCACCCCTCCACTTT. It is translated as CASSYSDRGDSPLHF.

This clonotype was recorded at least ten times. The chain couples TRBV9 to TRBJ2-3, with 7 bases fitting TRBD1. The CDR3 runs 15 residues. Germline V gene sequence: CDR1 SGDLS, CDR2 YYNGEE. Losses at the gene ends were 0 bases for V and 0 bases for J; bases not matched to a gene: 1. The CDR3 nucleotides read TGTGCCAGCAGCGTAGGGGACAGAAGCACAGATACGCAGTATTTT. The encoded protein is CASSVGDRSTDTQYF.

The gene calls are TRBV6-5 and TRBJ2-7, with 7 nucleotides matching TRBD2. The V gene's germline CDR1 is MNHEY and CDR2 SVGAGI. This CDR3 is built from 14 residues. With 5 bases clipped from V and 3 bases from J, the junction kept 7 bases outside the gene matches. CDR3 nucleotide sequence: TGTGCCAGCAGTACTAGGACTAGTGTCTACGAGCAGTACTTC. This encodes CASSTRTSVYEQYF.

This clonotype was picked up a small number of times. This sequence joins TRBV27 and TRBJ2-7; D not certain. CDR1 and CDR2 from the germline V gene are MNHEY and SMNVEV (reference sequence). Trimming removed 2 bases at V and 9 bases at J, with 8 bases between. The CDR3 is 11 residues long. CDR3 sequence: CASSLGQAQYF. CDR3 nucleotide sequence: TGTGCCAGCAGTTTAGGGCAGGCGCAGTACTTC.

This clonotype has at least ten counts. The chain links TRBV7-9 to TRBJ1-5; D unresolved. The CDR3 sequence is 17 residues long. Germline loops: CDR1 SEHNR, CDR2 FQNEAQ (reference sequence). Trimming pared 1 base from V and 0 bases from J, leaving 13 bases between. The CDR3 region is CASSLDLVGNSNQPQHF. CDR3 coding DNA: TGTGCCAGCAGCTTAGATTTGGTAGGAAATAGCAATCAGCCCCAGCATTTT.

Ten or more counts support this clonotype. The chain combines TRBV12-3 or TRBV12-4 with TRBJ2-2, with 9 bases aligning to TRBD1. The CDR3 contains 16 residues. The trim removed 5 bases at V and 2 bases at J, leaving 6 bases unmatched. This CDR3 reads CASSPWDRVNTGELFF. The CDR3 nucleotides read TGTGCCAGCAGTCCGTGGGACAGGGTAAACACCGGGGAGCTGTTTTTT.

The table lists this clonotype with many counts. The chain couples TRBV2 to TRBJ2-2; 9 bases fit TRBD1. The CDR3 sequence is 17 residues long. The germline gives CDR1 SNHLY, CDR2 FYNNEI. J lost 0 bases, V lost 4 bases, and 6 bases had no gene match. The CDR3 spells CASSASTGGANTGELFF. CDR3 sequence (DNA): TGTGCCAGCAGTGCTTCCACAGGGGGCGCGAACACCGGGGAGCTGTTTTTT.

On this clonotype itself: This may come from a read error, since a much larger clone is one base off. V is TRBV7-4 and J is TRBJ2-5; no reliable D call. The CDR3 is 13 amino acids. Germline V gene lookup returns CDR1 SGHVT and CDR2 SQSDAQ. The DNA of the CDR3 is TGTGCCAGCAGCTTACGGATCCAAGAGACCCAGTGCTTC. Its translation: CASSLRIQETQCF.

This clonotype was recorded at least ten times. The V and J genes are TRBV19 and TRBJ2-7; either TRBD1 or TRBD2 may supply D (5 bases each). This CDR3 is built from 14 residues. Trimming took 1 base from V and 3 from J, leaving 10 bases between them. Germline lookup yields CDR1 LNHDA and CDR2 SQIVND (reference sequence). The CDR3: CASSIAGTVYEQYF. In DNA form, the CDR3 reads TGTGCCAGTAGTATAGCCGGGACGGTCTACGAGCAGTACTTC.

This clonotype was counted a few times. The J gene is TRBJ2-5, the V gene TRBV7-2; a weak D match, TRBD1 (5 bases). The CDR3 has 13 amino acids. Germline lookup yields CDR1 SGHTA and CDR2 FQGNSA. The V gene lost 2 bases and the J gene lost 4 bases, with 8 bases spanning the gap. The CDR3 loop is CASSLPGSETQYF. CDR3 coding DNA: TGTGCCAGCAGCTTACCAGGGTCAGAGACCCAGTACTTC.

This chain connects TRBV7-9 to TRBJ2-2; the D gene is possibly TRBD1 (5 bases). The CDR3 contains 17 residues. Looked up from germline, CDR1 is SEHNR and CDR2 is FQNEAQ (reference sequence). V was cut by 4 bases and J by 6 bases, with 21 bases left in between. DNA of the CDR3: TGTGCCAGCAGCTCAGGGATCCTGCCCAATTCGGCCGGGGAGCTGTTTTTT. Translated: CASSSGILPNSAGELFF.

This clonotype has ten or more counts. The chain uses TRBV6-1 and TRBJ2-3, with unresolved D. The CDR3 is 16 residues long. The germline CDR1 and CDR2 sequences are MNHNS and SASEGT. Deletions cut 0 bases from V and 4 bases from J, with 14 bases between. In nucleotides, the CDR3 is TGTGCCAGCAGTGAAGCGAAGCCTTTAGGAGCAGATACGCAGTATTTT. Protein: CASSEAKPLGADTQYF.

This clonotype occurred many times. The rearrangement links TRBV6-5 to TRBJ2-2, with a possible D match to TRBD1 (7 bases). Germline V gene data show CDR1 as MNHEY and CDR2 as SVGAGI. There are 15 residues in the CDR3. V dropped 2 bases and J dropped 8 bases, with 15 bases sitting between them. CDR3 protein: CASSYLGQAGGELFF. The CDR3 DNA follows: TGTGCCAGCAGTTACCTCGGACAGGCGGGAGGGGAGCTGTTTTTT.

This clonotype was observed a few times. The rearrangement joins TRBV29-1 to TRBJ2-1, with 10 bases lining up with TRBD2. Germline assignment: CDR1 SQVTM and CDR2 ANQGSEA. There are 14 residues in the CDR3. The ends lost 6 bases at V and 8 bases at J; junction bases unmatched: 10. DNA for the CDR3: TGCAGCGTCGAGCCGAGGCTAGCGGGAGATGAGCAGTTCTTC. Translated: CSVEPRLAGDEQFF.

This clonotype appeared many times. CDR3 region: CASSEPGPLSYNEQFF. The CDR3 nucleotides read TGTGCCAGCAGCGAACCCGGGCCCCTCTCCTACAATGAGCAGTTCTTC. The rearrangement links TRBV21-1 to TRBJ2-1; the tabulated D call, TRBD1, remains unverified against the DNA. TRBV21-1 is marked as a pseudogene. The CDR3 loop spans 16 amino acids.

A word on this clonotype: Given a much more abundant clone one base away, this may be a read error. The chain employs TRBV12-5 and TRBJ1-1; unclear D gene. CDR3 size: 11 residues. The germline gives CDR1 LGHNT, CDR2 FRNRAP. The CDR3 bases are TGTGCTAGTGGTTTGGGGACTGAAGCTCTCTTT. Residues: CASGLGTEALF.

In this sample, this clonotype turned up many times. V is TRBV12-3 or TRBV12-4 and J is TRBJ2-7; the match to TRBD1 covers 10 bases. With V trimmed by 7 bases and J by 4 bases, 7 bases remained unmatched. This CDR3 is 14 amino acids long. The CDR3 protein is CASTEGQGSYEQYF. The CDR3 DNA follows: TGTGCCAGCACCGAGGGACAGGGGTCTTACGAGCAGTACTTC.

This clonotype showed up many times. V and J are TRBV7-9 and TRBJ2-1; 8 nucleotides align to TRBD2. The CDR3 contains 16 residues. Per germline, CDR1 SEHNR and CDR2 FQNEAQ (reference sequence). The junction had 15 bases not matched to a gene; V was cut back by 5 bases and J by 9 bases. CDR3 coding DNA: TGTGCCAGCAGCGAGGTAGCGGGAACCCGTCTGGGTGAGCAGTTCTTC. It specifies CASSEVAGTRLGEQFF. Looking up the rest from reference TRBV7-9 and TRBJ2-1 gives the full variable domain: DTGVSQNPRHKITKRGQNVTFRCDPISEHNRLYWYRQTLGQGPEFLTYFQNEAQLEKSRLLSDRFSAERPKGSFSTLEIQRTEQGDSAMYLCASSEVAGTRLGEQFFGPGTRLTVL.

The chain recombines TRBV28 with TRBJ2-7, with 10 bases lining up with TRBD2. V dropped 4 bases and J dropped 6; count of bases not matched to a gene: 3. The germline CDR1 and CDR2 sequences are MDHEN and SYDVKM. The CDR3 sequence is 13 residues long. In DNA, the CDR3 is TGTGCCAGCAGTTATGGACTAGCGGCCGAGCAGTACTTC. It codes for CASSYGLAAEQYF.

As to this clonotype: Possible read error: a much larger clone is one base away. This rearrangement joins TRBV23-1 to TRBJ1-1, with 9 nucleotides matching TRBD1. TRBV23-1 is annotated as an ORF whose role is uncertain. Trimming took 10 bases from V and 1 from J; bases not matched to a gene: 10. The length of the CDR3 is 15 residues. The CDR3, as DNA: TGCGCCAACACTCGTATACAGGGGGCGAACACTGAAGCTTTCTTT. Translated: CANTRIQGANTEAFF.